This T cell receptor beta chain derives from a study of blood T cells in healthy people across ages. Whole-study findings and limits: Any changes in expanded clonotypes were possibly confounded, as donor CMV status remained unknown.

V lost 2 bases and J lost 5; bases outside the gene matches: 10. The CDR3 covers 17 residues. Germline V gene data show CDR1 as MDHEN and CDR2 as SYDVKM. Sample-barcoded 5' priming and a J-beta primer mix drove a second PCR of roughly 6 to 12 cycles. Unique molecular identifiers of 12 random nucleotides labeled each cDNA. MiXCR was run by TCRdb on the 5' RACE reads, yielding one entry per CDR3 protein. The repertoire holds hundreds of thousands of distinct CDR3 sequences, about 28% seen once, with 15% to 18% in the top ten. In this sample, this clonotype turned up a few times. Its antigen is unknown. Sequencing was done on a sample of blood. This sequence originates from an elderly woman in good health. The genes are TRBV28 and TRBJ1-1; the match to TRBD1 covers 11 bases. The CDR3 is CASSLDRTGGSRTEAFF. Here the CDR3 DNA reads TGTGCCAGCAGTTTAGACCGGACAGGGGGCTCCAGGACTGAAGCTTTCTTT.